This T cell receptor beta chain was captured in a study of T cells in women clearing cervical HPV infection. For this clone: From the germline J gene comes the end of the CDR3, since the read stops 3 residues before it.

The method was immunoSEQ multiplex PCR; TCRdb's version includes in-frame clones alone and lacks a portion of them. The table for this sample gives some 40,000 clones. CDR1 is SNHLY and CDR2 is FYNNEI in the germline V gene. There are 16 residues in the CDR3. Losses at the gene ends were 5 bases for V and 0 bases for J; bases not matched to a gene: 7. Sample: blood buffy coat. V is TRBV2 and J is TRBJ2-1, with 7 bases that match TRBD1. The sequence came from a woman aged 18 to 69 with a cervical HPV16 infection that either progressed to CIN3+ or cleared (not recorded which). CDR3 protein: CASSHRDRSSYNEQFF. CDR3 DNA, as far as it was read: TGTGCCAGCAGTCACCGGGACAGAAGCTCCTACAATGAG. Full variable domain (remainder filled in from reference TRBV2 and TRBJ2-1): EPEVTQTPSHQVTQMGQEVILRCVPISNHLYFYWYRQILGQKVEFLVSFYNNEISEKSEIFDDQFSVERPDGSNFTLKIRSTKLEDSAMYFCASSHRDRSSYNEQFFGPGTRLTVL.